The TCR beta chain under discussion was sequenced for a study of shared clonotypes between healthy human individuals. Whole-study context: Serving as donors were two women and a few men, whose ages spanned 18 to 49.

The split of CD4+ cells yielded CD45RA+ naive and CD45RA-negative memory subsets. A word on this clone: The antigen remains undetermined.

V gave up 3 bases and J gave up 2 bases, with 12 bases separating them. The CDR3 length is 15 residues. Germline loops: CDR1 SGHNT, CDR2 YYREEE (reference sequence). Study-level findings and limits: Rarefaction revealed incomplete sorted-subset sequencing despite large depth. Non-shared clonotypes had lower generation probabilities than those shared by all four donors.

Sequenced by immunoSEQ multiplex PCR; TCRdb stores in-frame clones only, minus some. The profile covers fewer than 1.8 million clones, with about 98.5% appearing a single time and 0.36% taken by the ten largest. The chain combines TRBV5-4 with TRBJ2-1, with a weak D call TRBD1 (7 bases). The clonotype originates from a man aged 30 to 39 in good health. Sequenced: naive CD4+ T cells sorted from blood. Noted subset: CD45RA+ positively selected. Here the CDR3 DNA reads TGTGCCAGCAGCTGGAGGGGGCGACCCTACAATGAGCAGTTCTTC. This translates into CASSWRGRPYNEQFF.